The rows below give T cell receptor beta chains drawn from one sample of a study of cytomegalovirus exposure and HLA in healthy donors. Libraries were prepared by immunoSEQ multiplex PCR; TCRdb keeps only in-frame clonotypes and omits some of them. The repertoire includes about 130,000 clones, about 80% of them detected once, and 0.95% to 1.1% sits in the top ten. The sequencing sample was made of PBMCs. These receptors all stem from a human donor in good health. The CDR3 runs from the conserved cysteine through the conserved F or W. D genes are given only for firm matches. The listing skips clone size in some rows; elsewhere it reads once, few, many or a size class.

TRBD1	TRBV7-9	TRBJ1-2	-	CASSLGQGLSYGYTF	TGTGCCAGCAGCTTAGGACAGGGACTTAGCTATGGCTACACCTTC
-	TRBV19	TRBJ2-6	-	CASSPDGTGANVLTF	TGTGCCAGTAGTCCCGACGGGACAGGGGCCAACGTCCTGACTTTC
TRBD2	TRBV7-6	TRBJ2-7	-	CASSAGLAGHEQYF	TGTGCCAGCAGCGCCGGACTAGCGGGGCACGAGCAGTACTTC
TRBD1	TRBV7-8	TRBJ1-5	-	CASTGTGGNQPQHF	TGTGCCAGCACTGGGACAGGCGGCAATCAGCCCCAGCATTTT
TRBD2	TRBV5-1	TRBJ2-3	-	CASSPRTSGGSDTQYF	TGCGCCAGCAGCCCCCGAACTAGCGGGGGGTCAGATACGCAGTATTTT
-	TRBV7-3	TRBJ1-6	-	CASSFGSRNSPLHF	TGTGCCAGCAGCTTTGGCTCCAGGAATTCACCCCTCCACTTT
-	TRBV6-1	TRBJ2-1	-	CASTVAGPSYNEQFF	TGTGCCAGCACAGTGGCGGGGCCCTCCTACAATGAGCAGTTCTTC
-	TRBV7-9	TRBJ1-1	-	CASSLFETEAFF	TGTGCCAGCAGCTTATTTGAGACTGAAGCTTTCTTT
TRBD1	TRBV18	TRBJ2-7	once	CASSLGTVRFYEQYF	TGTGCCAGCTCACTCGGGACAGTTCGGTTTTACGAGCAGTACTTC
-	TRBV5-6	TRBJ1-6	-	CASSRGENSPLHF	TGTGCCAGCAGTCGGGGGGAGAATTCACCCCTCCACTTT
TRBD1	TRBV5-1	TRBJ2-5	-	CASSSQGAKETQYF	TGCGCCAGCAGCTCCCAGGGGGCAAAAGAGACCCAGTACTTC
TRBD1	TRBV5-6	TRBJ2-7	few	CASTATGQSYEQYF	TGTGCCAGCACCGCGACGGGACAGTCCTACGAGCAGTACTTC
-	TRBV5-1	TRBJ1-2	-	CASSLVEFGGYTF	TGCGCCAGCAGCTTGGTAGAGTTTGGTGGCTACACCTTC
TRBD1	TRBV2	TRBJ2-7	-	CASDGTGTTLAGEQYF	TGTGCCAGCGACGGGACAGGAACCACCCTGGCGGGGGAGCAGTACTTC
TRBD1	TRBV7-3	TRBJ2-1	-	CASSLATGTYNEQFF	TGTGCCAGCAGCTTAGCGACAGGGACCTACAATGAGCAGTTCTTC
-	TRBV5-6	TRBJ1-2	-	CASSLAGGAGYGYTF	TGTGCCAGCAGCTTGGCGGGGGGGGCGGGCTATGGCTACACCTTC
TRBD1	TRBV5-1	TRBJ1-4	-	CASSWDSADQKLFF	TGCGCCAGCAGTTGGGACAGCGCCGATCAAAAACTGTTTTTT
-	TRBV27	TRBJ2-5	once	CASSFSGGKTQYF	TGTGCCAGCAGTTTCTCGGGGGGCAAGACCCAGTACTTC
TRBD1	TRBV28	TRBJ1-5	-	CASSLGQGAGQPQHF	TGTGCCAGCAGTTTAGGACAGGGGGCAGGTCAGCCCCAGCATTTT
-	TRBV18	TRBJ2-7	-	CASSPGQVYEQYF	TGTGCCAGCTCACCAGGGCAGGTCTACGAGCAGTACTTC
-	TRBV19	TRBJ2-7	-	CASSMWQNEQYF	TGTGCCAGTAGTATGTGGCAGAACGAGCAGTACTTC
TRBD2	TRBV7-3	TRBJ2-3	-	CASSLGVGGGLTDTQYF	TGTGCCAGCAGCTTAGGGGTCGGGGGGGGCCTGACAGATACGCAGTATTTT
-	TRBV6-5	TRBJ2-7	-	CASSYDTASHYEQYF	TGTGCCAGCAGTTACGACACCGCAAGCCACTACGAGCAGTACTTC
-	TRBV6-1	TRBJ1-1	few	CASRRDKDGEAFF	TGTGCCAGCAGGCGTGACAAGGATGGCGAAGCTTTCTTT
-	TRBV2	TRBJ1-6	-	CASSANTRGYEPLHF	TGTGCCAGCAGTGCCAACACACGGGGTTATGAACCCCTCCACTTT
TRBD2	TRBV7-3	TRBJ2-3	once	CASSSGTSGADTQYF	TGTGCCAGCAGCTCCGGGACTAGCGGGGCAGATACGCAGTATTTT
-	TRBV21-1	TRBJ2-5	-	CASSPPGVETQYF	TGTGCCAGCAGCCCTCCCGGGGTCGAGACCCAGTACTTC
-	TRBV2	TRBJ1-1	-	CASRADTYNTEAFF	TGTGCCAGCAGGGCCGACACTTACAACACTGAAGCTTTCTTT
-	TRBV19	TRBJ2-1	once	CASISVNEQFF	TGTGCCAGTATTTCGGTTAATGAGCAGTTCTTC
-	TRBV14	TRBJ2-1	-	CASRDSFSQSEQFF	TGTGCCAGCAGGGACAGTTTTTCTCAGAGTGAGCAGTTCTTC
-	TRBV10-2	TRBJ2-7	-	CASSEGGEQYF	TGCGCCAGCAGTGAGGGCGGCGAGCAGTACTTC
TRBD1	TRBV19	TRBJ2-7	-	CASATGGLYEQYF	TGTGCCAGCGCAACAGGGGGCCTCTACGAGCAGTACTTC
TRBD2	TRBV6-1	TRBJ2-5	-	CASSPREGTQYF	TGTGCCAGCAGTCCCCGGGAGGGGACCCAGTACTTC
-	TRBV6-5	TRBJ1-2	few	CASSPGGYGYTF	TGTGCCAGCAGTCCGGGGGGCTATGGCTACACCTTC
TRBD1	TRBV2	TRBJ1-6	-	CASSDRAGGAYNSPLHF	TGTGCCAGCAGTGATCGGGCAGGGGGCGCCTATAATTCACCCCTCCACTTT
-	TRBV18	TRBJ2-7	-	CASSSRDSYEQYF	TGTGCCAGCTCGTCCCGGGACTCCTACGAGCAGTACTTC
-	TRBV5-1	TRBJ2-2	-	CASMEGTNTGELFF	TGCGCCAGCATGGAGGGCACGAACACCGGGGAGCTGTTTTTT
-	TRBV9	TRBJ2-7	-	CASSAFGGEQYF	TGTGCCAGCAGCGCCTTCGGAGGCGAGCAGTACTTC
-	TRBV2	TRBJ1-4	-	CASSEALGSREKLFF	TGTGCCAGCAGTGAAGCGCTAGGGAGCAGAGAAAAACTGTTTTTT
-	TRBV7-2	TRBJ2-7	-	CASSLSHRGYEQYF	TGTGCCAGCAGCTTATCCCACCGCGGGTACGAGCAGTACTTC
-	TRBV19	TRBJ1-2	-	CASNQGLGDGYTF	TGTGCCAGTAATCAAGGTCTAGGGGATGGCTACACCTTC
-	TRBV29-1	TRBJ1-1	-	CSVARAGAEAFF	TGCAGCGTTGCACGGGCGGGGGCTGAAGCTTTCTTT
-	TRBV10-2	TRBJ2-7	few	CASSETAGSYEQYF	TGCGCCAGCAGTGAGACGGCGGGCTCCTACGAGCAGTACTTC
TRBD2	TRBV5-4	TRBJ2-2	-	CASSSGLAGDPGELFF	TGTGCCAGCAGCTCGGGACTAGCGGGGGACCCCGGGGAGCTGTTTTTT
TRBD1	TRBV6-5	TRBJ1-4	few	CASSRGQGIQKLFF	TGTGCCAGCAGTCGCGGACAGGGCATCCAAAAACTGTTTTTT
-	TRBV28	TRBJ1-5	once	CASSLDKNSNQPQHF	TGTGCCAGCAGTTTGGACAAAAATAGCAATCAGCCCCAGCATTTT
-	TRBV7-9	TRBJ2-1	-	CSSRPSGDEQFF	TGTTCCAGCAGGCCCTCAGGCGATGAGCAGTTCTTC